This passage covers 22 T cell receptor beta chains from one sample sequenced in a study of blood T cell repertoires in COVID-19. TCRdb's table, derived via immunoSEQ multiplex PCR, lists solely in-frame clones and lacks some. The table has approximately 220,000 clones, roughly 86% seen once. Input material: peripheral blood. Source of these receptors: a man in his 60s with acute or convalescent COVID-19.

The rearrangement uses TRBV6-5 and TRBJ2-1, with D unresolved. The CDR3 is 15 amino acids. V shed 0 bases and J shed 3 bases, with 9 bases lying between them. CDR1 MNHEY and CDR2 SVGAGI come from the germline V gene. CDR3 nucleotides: TGTGCCAGCAGTTACTCGGGCCTGCTCTACAATGAGCAGTTCTTC. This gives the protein CASSYSGLLYNEQFF.

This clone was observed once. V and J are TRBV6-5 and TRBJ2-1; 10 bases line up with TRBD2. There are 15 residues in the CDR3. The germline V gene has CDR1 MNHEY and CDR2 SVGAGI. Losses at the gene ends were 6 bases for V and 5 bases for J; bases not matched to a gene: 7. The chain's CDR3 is CASRLSGGLNNEQFF. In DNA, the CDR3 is TGTGCCAGCAGGCTTAGCGGGGGGCTTAACAATGAGCAGTTCTTC.

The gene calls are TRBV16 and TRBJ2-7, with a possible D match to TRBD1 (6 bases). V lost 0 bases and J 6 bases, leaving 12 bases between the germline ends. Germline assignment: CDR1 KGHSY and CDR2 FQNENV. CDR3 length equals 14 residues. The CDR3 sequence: CASSQSEGVGEQYF. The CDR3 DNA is TGTGCCAGCAGCCAATCTGAGGGGGTGGGCGAGCAGTACTTC.

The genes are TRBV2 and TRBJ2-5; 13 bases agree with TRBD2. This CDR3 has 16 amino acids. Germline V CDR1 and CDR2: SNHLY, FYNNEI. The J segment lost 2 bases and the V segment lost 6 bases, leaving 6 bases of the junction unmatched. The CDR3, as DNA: TGTGCCAGCAGCGTTGGACTAGCGGGGGATCAAGAGACCCAGTACTTC. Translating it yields CASSVGLAGDQETQYF.

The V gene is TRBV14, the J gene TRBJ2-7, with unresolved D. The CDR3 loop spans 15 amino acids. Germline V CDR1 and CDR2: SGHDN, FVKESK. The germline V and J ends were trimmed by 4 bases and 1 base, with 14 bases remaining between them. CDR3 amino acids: CASSLLGGSSYEQYF. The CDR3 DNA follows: TGTGCCAGCAGCCTCCTAGGCGGCAGTTCCTACGAGCAGTACTTC. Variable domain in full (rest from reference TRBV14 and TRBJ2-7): EAGVTQFPSHSVIEKGQTVTLRCDPISGHDNLYWYRRVMGKEIKFLLHFVKESKQDESGMPNNRFLAERTGGTYSTLKVQPAELEDSGVYFCASSLLGGSSYEQYFGPGTRLTVT.

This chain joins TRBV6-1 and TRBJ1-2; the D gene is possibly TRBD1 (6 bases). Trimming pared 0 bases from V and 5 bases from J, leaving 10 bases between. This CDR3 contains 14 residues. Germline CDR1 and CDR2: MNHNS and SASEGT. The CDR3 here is CASSEAGQPYGYTF. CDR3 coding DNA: TGTGCCAGCAGTGAAGCCGGACAGCCGTATGGCTACACCTTC.

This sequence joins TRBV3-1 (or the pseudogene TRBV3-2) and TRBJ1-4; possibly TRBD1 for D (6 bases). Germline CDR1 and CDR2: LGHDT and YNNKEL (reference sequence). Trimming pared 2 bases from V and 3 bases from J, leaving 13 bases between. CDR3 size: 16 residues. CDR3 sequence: CASSQRPRGPNEKLFF. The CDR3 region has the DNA TGTGCCAGCAGCCAAAGGCCGCGGGGGCCTAATGAAAAACTGTTTTTT.

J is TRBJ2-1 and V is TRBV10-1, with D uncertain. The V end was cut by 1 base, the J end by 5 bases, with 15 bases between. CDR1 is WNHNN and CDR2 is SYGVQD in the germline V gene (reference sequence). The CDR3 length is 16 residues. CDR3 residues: CASSEYDFSGHNEQFF. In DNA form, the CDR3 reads TGCGCCAGCAGTGAGTACGACTTCAGTGGCCACAATGAGCAGTTCTTC.

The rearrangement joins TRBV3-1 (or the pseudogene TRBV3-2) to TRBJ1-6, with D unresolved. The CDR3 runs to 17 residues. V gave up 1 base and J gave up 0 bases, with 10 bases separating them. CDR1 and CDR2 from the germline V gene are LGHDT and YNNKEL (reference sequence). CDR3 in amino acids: CASSQAFRSSYNSPLHF. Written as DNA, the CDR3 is TGTGCCAGCAGCCAAGCTTTTAGGAGCTCCTATAATTCACCCCTCCACTTT.

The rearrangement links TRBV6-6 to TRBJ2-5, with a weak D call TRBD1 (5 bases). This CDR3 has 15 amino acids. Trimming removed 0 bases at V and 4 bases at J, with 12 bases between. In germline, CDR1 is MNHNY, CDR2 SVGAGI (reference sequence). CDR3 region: CASSYSTGGGETQYF. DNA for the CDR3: TGTGCCAGCAGTTACTCAACAGGCGGCGGAGAGACCCAGTACTTC.

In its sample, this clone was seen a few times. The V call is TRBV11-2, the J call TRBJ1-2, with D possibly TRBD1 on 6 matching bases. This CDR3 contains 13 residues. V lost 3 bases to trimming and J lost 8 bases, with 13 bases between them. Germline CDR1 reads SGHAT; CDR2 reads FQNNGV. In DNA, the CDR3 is TGTGCCAGCAGCTTGTACGAACAGGGAGGCTACACCTTC. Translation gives CASSLYEQGGYTF.

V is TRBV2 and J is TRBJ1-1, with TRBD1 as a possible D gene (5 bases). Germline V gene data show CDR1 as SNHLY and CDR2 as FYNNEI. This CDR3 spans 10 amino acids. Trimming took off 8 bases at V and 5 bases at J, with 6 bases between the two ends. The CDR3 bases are TGTGCCAGCCGGGGGACTGAAGCTTTCTTT. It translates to CASRGTEAFF.

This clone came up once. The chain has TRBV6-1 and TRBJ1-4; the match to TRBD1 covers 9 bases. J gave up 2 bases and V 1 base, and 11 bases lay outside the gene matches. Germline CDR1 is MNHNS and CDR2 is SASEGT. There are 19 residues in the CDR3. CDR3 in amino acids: CASSEDGTGTRVTNEKLFF. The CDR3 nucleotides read TGTGCCAGCAGTGAAGACGGGACAGGGACTCGGGTGACTAATGAAAAACTGTTTTTT.

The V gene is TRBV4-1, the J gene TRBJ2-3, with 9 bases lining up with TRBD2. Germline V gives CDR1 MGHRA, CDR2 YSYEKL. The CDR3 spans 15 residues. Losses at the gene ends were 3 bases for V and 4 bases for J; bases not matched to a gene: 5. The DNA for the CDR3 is TGCGCCAGCAGCCAGTTAGCGGGGGCCGCAGATACGCAGTATTTT. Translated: CASSQLAGAADTQYF.

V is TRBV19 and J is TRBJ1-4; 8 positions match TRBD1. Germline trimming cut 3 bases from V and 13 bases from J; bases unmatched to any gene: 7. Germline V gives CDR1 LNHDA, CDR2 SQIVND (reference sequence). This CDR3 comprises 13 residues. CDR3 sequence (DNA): TGTGCCAGTAGTATCCGAGGACAGGGTCGACTGTTTTTT. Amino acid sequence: CASSIRGQGRLFF.

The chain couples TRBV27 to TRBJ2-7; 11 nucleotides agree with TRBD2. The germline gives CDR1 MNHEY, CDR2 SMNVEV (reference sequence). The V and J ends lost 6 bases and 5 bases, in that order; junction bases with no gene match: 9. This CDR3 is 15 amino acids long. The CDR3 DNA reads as TGTGCCAGCAGGGCCTTTAGCGGGGGGGCCCACGAGCAGTACTTC. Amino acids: CASRAFSGGAHEQYF.

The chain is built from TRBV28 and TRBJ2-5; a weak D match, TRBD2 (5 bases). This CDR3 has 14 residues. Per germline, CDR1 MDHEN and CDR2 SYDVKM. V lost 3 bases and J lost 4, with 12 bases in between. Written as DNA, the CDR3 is TGTGCCAGCAGTTTGCGGGTGGAAAGAGAGACCCAGTACTTC. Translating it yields CASSLRVERETQYF. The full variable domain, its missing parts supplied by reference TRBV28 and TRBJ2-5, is DVKVTQSSRYLVKRTGEKVFLECVQDMDHENMFWYRQDPGLGLRLIYFSYDVKMKEKGDIPEGYSVSREKKERFSLILESASTNQTSMYLCASSLRVERETQYFGPGTRLLVL.

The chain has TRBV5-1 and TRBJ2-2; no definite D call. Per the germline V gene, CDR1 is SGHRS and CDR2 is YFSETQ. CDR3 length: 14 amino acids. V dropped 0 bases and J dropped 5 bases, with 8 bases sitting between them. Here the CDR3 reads CASSLVAVTGELFF. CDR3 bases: TGCGCCAGCAGCTTGGTGGCGGTTACCGGGGAGCTGTTTTTT.

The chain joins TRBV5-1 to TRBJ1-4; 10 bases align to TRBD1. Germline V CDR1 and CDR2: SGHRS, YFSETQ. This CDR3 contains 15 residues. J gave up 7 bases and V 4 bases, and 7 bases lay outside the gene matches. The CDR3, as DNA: TGCGCCAGCAGCCGTGACAGGGGGCTTGGTGAAAAACTGTTTTTT. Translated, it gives CASSRDRGLGEKLFF. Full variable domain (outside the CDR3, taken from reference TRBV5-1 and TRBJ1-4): KAGVTQTPRYLIKTRGQQVTLSCSPISGHRSVSWYQQTPGQGLQFLFEYFSETQRNKGNFPGRFSGRQFSNSRSEMNVSTLELGDSALYLCASSRDRGLGEKLFFGSGTQLSVL.

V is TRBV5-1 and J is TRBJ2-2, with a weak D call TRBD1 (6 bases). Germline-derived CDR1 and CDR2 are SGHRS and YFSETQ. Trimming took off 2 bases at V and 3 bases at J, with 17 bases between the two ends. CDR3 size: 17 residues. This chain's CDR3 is CASSFVGTGLYTGELFF. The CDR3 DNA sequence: TGCGCCAGCAGCTTTGTGGGAACAGGGTTGTACACCGGGGAGCTGTTTTTT.

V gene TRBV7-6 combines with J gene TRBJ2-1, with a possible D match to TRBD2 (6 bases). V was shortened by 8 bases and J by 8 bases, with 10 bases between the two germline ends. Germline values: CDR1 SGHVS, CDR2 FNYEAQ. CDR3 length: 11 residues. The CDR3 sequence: CASGGGYEQFF. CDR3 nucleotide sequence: TGTGCCAGCGGGGGAGGATATGAGCAGTTCTTC.

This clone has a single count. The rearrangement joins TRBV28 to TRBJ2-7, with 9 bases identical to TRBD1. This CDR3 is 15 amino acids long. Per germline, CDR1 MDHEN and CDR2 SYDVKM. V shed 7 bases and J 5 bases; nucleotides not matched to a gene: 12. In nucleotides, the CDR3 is TGTGCCAGCACCACAGGCGGACAGGGGTTCCACGAGCAGTACTTC. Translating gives CASTTGGQGFHEQYF.